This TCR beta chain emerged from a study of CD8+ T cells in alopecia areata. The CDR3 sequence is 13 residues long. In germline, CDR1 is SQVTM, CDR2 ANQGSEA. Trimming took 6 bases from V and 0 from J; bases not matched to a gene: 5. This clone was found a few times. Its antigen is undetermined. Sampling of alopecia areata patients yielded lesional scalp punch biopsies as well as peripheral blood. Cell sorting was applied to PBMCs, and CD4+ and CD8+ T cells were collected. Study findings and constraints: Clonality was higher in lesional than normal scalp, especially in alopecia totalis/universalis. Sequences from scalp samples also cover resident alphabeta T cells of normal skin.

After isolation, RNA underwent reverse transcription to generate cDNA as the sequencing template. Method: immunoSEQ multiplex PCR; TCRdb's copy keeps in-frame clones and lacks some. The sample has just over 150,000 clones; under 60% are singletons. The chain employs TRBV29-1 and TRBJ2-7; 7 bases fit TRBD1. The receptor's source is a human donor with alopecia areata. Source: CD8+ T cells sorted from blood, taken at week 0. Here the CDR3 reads CSVETGSSYEQYF. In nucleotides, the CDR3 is TGCAGCGTCGAGACAGGGAGCTCCTACGAGCAGTACTTC.